A selection of T cell receptor beta chains follows, all from one sample in a study of blood T cell repertoires in COVID-19. The protocol was immunoSEQ multiplex PCR, while the TCRdb copy is restricted to in-frame clones and leaves out a portion. The sample includes 120,000 or so clones, more than 65% of them seen just once. Sequencing used peripheral blood. Receptors originate from a woman in her 70s with acute or convalescent COVID-19. CDR3s include the opening cysteine and the closing phenylalanine or tryptophan. The D gene is left open where the match is weak. Clone size is shown for a subset of rows, as once, few, many or a class of expanded clone.

abundance: .; d_gene: .; v_gene: TRBV7-2; j_gene: TRBJ1-3; CDR3aa: CASSSGDPGNTIYF; CDR3nt: TGTGCCAGCAGCTCAGGGGATCCTGGAAACACCATATATTTT
abundance: .; d_gene: .; v_gene: TRBV6-2/TRBV6-3; j_gene: TRBJ2-4; CDR3aa: CASSYSVLAKNIQYF; CDR3nt: TGTGCCAGCAGTTACTCTGTTCTAGCCAAAAACATTCAGTACTTC
abundance: .; d_gene: TRBD2; v_gene: TRBV5-1; j_gene: TRBJ2-3; CDR3aa: CASSTSGRSTDTQYF; CDR3nt: TGCGCCAGCAGCACAAGCGGGAGGAGCACAGATACGCAGTATTTT
abundance: .; d_gene: TRBD1; v_gene: TRBV3-1/TRBV3-2; j_gene: TRBJ1-5; CDR3aa: CASSLPRSAGGLDQPQHF; CDR3nt: TGTGCCAGCAGCCTCCCCCGCTCGGCAGGGGGCCTGGATCAGCCCCAGCATTTT
abundance: .; d_gene: TRBD1; v_gene: TRBV12-3/TRBV12-4; j_gene: TRBJ2-5; CDR3aa: CASSPTGVKTQYF; CDR3nt: TGTGCCAGCAGTCCTACAGGGGTGAAGACCCAGTACTTC
abundance: .; d_gene: .; v_gene: TRBV19; j_gene: TRBJ1-5; CDR3aa: CASSTNRVSNQPQHF; CDR3nt: TGTGCCAGTAGTACAAACAGGGTTAGCAATCAGCCCCAGCATTTT
abundance: .; d_gene: .; v_gene: TRBV14; j_gene: TRBJ2-3; CDR3aa: CASSRYFTDTQYF; CDR3nt: TGTGCCAGCAGCCGCTATTTCACAGATACGCAGTATTTT
abundance: .; d_gene: .; v_gene: TRBV6-5; j_gene: TRBJ2-1; CDR3aa: CASSYRHGYNEQFF; CDR3nt: TGTGCCAGCAGTTACAGACATGGCTACAATGAGCAGTTCTTC
abundance: .; d_gene: .; v_gene: TRBV6-5; j_gene: TRBJ2-7; CDR3aa: CASHTGGAGENEQYF; CDR3nt: TGTGCCAGCCACACGGGGGGAGCAGGGGAAAACGAGCAGTACTTC
abundance: .; d_gene: TRBD1; v_gene: TRBV18; j_gene: TRBJ2-7; CDR3aa: CASSMGQFPVYEQYF; CDR3nt: TGTGCCAGCTCAATGGGACAGTTCCCAGTCTACGAGCAGTACTTC
abundance: few; d_gene: TRBD1; v_gene: TRBV2; j_gene: TRBJ1-3; CDR3aa: CASSENRGLGNTIYF; CDR3nt: TGTGCCAGCAGTGAAAACAGGGGGCTTGGAAACACCATATATTTT
abundance: .; d_gene: .; v_gene: TRBV24-1; j_gene: TRBJ2-2; CDR3aa: CATSDLSRELFF; CDR3nt: TGTGCCACCAGTGATTTGTCTCGGGAGCTGTTTTTT
abundance: .; d_gene: TRBD1; v_gene: TRBV4-1; j_gene: TRBJ1-5; CDR3aa: CASSQDDRGYSNQPQHF; CDR3nt: TGCGCCAGCAGCCAAGATGACAGGGGGTATAGCAATCAGCCCCAGCATTTT
abundance: .; d_gene: TRBD1; v_gene: TRBV19; j_gene: TRBJ2-3; CDR3aa: CASSTTGEDTQYF; CDR3nt: TGTGCCAGTAGTACTACAGGGGAGGATACGCAGTATTTT
abundance: few; d_gene: TRBD1; v_gene: TRBV10-1; j_gene: TRBJ1-2; CDR3aa: CASSGQGNYGYTF; CDR3nt: TGCGCCAGCAGTGGACAGGGAAACTATGGCTACACCTTC
abundance: .; d_gene: TRBD1; v_gene: TRBV5-1; j_gene: TRBJ1-4; CDR3aa: CASSPGQGDEKLFF; CDR3nt: TGCGCCAGCAGCCCCGGACAGGGAGATGAAAAACTGTTTTTT
abundance: few; d_gene: TRBD1; v_gene: TRBV5-1; j_gene: TRBJ1-2; CDR3aa: CASRPRDSNYGYTF; CDR3nt: TGCGCCAGCAGACCTCGGGACAGCAACTATGGCTACACCTTC
abundance: many; d_gene: TRBD2; v_gene: TRBV5-1; j_gene: TRBJ2-5; CDR3aa: CASSLATRTSGETQYF; CDR3nt: TGCGCCAGCAGCTTGGCTACCCGAACTAGCGGGGAGACCCAGTACTTC
abundance: .; d_gene: .; v_gene: TRBV5-1; j_gene: TRBJ1-4; CDR3aa: CASSPDSGNEKLFF; CDR3nt: TGCGCCAGCAGCCCGGACAGCGGTAATGAAAAACTGTTTTTT
abundance: .; d_gene: .; v_gene: TRBV5-6; j_gene: TRBJ1-2; CDR3aa: CASSLDRGKRANYGYTF; CDR3nt: TGTGCCAGCAGCTTGGACAGAGGGAAAAGAGCTAACTATGGCTACACCTTC
abundance: .; d_gene: .; v_gene: TRBV10-1; j_gene: TRBJ1-5; CDR3aa: CASSGGLNQPQHF; CDR3nt: TGCGCCAGCAGTGGGGGCCTCAATCAGCCCCAGCATTTT
abundance: .; d_gene: .; v_gene: TRBV6-5; j_gene: TRBJ1-2; CDR3aa: CASSRMWTETGYTF; CDR3nt: TGTGCCAGCAGCCGAATGTGGACAGAGACGGGCTACACCTTC
abundance: .; d_gene: .; v_gene: TRBV7-7; j_gene: TRBJ2-5; CDR3aa: CASSSGPTSEETQYF; CDR3nt: TGTGCCAGCAGCTCGGGCCCCACTAGTGAAGAGACCCAGTACTTC
abundance: .; d_gene: .; v_gene: TRBV6-6; j_gene: TRBJ1-2; CDR3aa: CASSYPKAGPRGGYTF; CDR3nt: TGTGCCAGCAGTTACCCCAAGGCTGGGCCTCGTGGGGGCTACACCTTC
abundance: .; d_gene: .; v_gene: TRBV5-6; j_gene: TRBJ1-2; CDR3aa: CASSMKVGGVYGYTF; CDR3nt: TGTGCCAGCAGCATGAAGGTCGGTGGAGTCTATGGCTACACCTTC
abundance: .; d_gene: TRBD2; v_gene: TRBV2; j_gene: TRBJ2-1; CDR3aa: CASSDGTSGQQFF; CDR3nt: TGTGCCAGCAGTGATGGGACTAGCGGGCAGCAGTTCTTC
abundance: few; d_gene: TRBD2; v_gene: TRBV7-3; j_gene: TRBJ2-1; CDR3aa: CASSLRGRDEQFF; CDR3nt: TGTGCCAGCAGCTTAAGGGGGAGGGATGAGCAGTTCTTC
abundance: .; d_gene: .; v_gene: TRBV10-2; j_gene: TRBJ1-2; CDR3aa: CASRDTANYGYTF; CDR3nt: TGCGCCAGCCGTGACACAGCCAACTATGGCTACACCTTC
abundance: .; d_gene: .; v_gene: TRBV27; j_gene: TRBJ2-7; CDR3aa: CASSLSYSPYEQYF; CDR3nt: TGTGCCAGCAGTTTATCGTATAGCCCCTACGAGCAGTACTTC
abundance: .; d_gene: .; v_gene: TRBV27; j_gene: TRBJ2-7; CDR3aa: CASSLRGRPFNEQYF; CDR3nt: TGTGCCAGCAGTTTACGAGGGCGCCCATTCAACGAGCAGTACTTC
abundance: .; d_gene: .; v_gene: TRBV29-1; j_gene: TRBJ2-1; CDR3aa: CSVVQTSLFGGEQFF; CDR3nt: TGCAGCGTTGTACAGACTAGTTTGTTTGGCGGTGAGCAGTTCTTC
abundance: many; d_gene: .; v_gene: TRBV9; j_gene: TRBJ2-7; CDR3aa: CASSPHGTHAYEQYF; CDR3nt: TGTGCCAGCAGCCCCCACGGGACACATGCCTACGAGCAGTACTTC
abundance: .; d_gene: .; v_gene: TRBV6-5; j_gene: TRBJ2-1; CDR3aa: CASKQGIYNEQFF; CDR3nt: TGTGCCAGCAAACAGGGAATATACAATGAGCAGTTCTTC
abundance: .; d_gene: .; v_gene: TRBV25-1; j_gene: TRBJ1-2; CDR3aa: CASSDYYGYTF; CDR3nt: TGTGCCAGCAGTGACTACTATGGCTACACCTTC
abundance: .; d_gene: TRBD1; v_gene: TRBV2; j_gene: TRBJ1-4; CDR3aa: CASGDPQGGGEKLFF; CDR3nt: TGTGCCAGCGGTGACCCCCAGGGGGGAGGTGAAAAACTGTTTTTT
abundance: once; d_gene: .; v_gene: TRBV9; j_gene: TRBJ2-3; CDR3aa: CASSVSRDTQYF; CDR3nt: TGTGCCAGCAGCGTAAGTAGAGATACGCAGTATTTT
abundance: many; d_gene: .; v_gene: TRBV5-4; j_gene: TRBJ1-4; CDR3aa: CASSLGGKGQLNEKLFF; CDR3nt: TGTGCCAGCAGCTTAGGGGGTAAAGGACAGCTTAATGAAAAACTGTTTTTT
abundance: .; d_gene: TRBD1; v_gene: TRBV2; j_gene: TRBJ1-4; CDR3aa: CASRLDRGLEKLFF; CDR3nt: TGTGCCAGCAGACTCGACAGGGGGCTAGAAAAACTGTTTTTT
abundance: .; d_gene: .; v_gene: TRBV4-1; j_gene: TRBJ2-3; CDR3aa: CASSQDRSSTQYF; CDR3nt: TGCGCCAGCAGCCAAGATCGTAGTTCTACGCAGTATTTT
abundance: .; d_gene: TRBD1; v_gene: TRBV9; j_gene: TRBJ2-3; CDR3aa: CASSVNRDRGSTDTQYF; CDR3nt: TGTGCCAGCAGCGTGAACCGGGACAGGGGTTCCACAGATACGCAGTATTTT
abundance: .; d_gene: TRBD2; v_gene: TRBV2; j_gene: TRBJ2-1; CDR3aa: CASSEYGSGSYNEQFF; CDR3nt: TGTGCCAGCAGTGAATATGGTAGCGGGAGTTACAATGAGCAGTTCTTC
abundance: few; d_gene: .; v_gene: TRBV6-5; j_gene: TRBJ2-5; CDR3aa: CASTPGLPGETQYF; CDR3nt: TGTGCCAGCACCCCCGGACTCCCCGGGGAGACCCAGTACTTC
abundance: .; d_gene: TRBD1; v_gene: TRBV4-1; j_gene: TRBJ1-1; CDR3aa: CASSHDWTGETEAFF; CDR3nt: TGCGCCAGCAGCCATGATTGGACAGGGGAAACTGAAGCTTTCTTT
abundance: few; d_gene: TRBD2; v_gene: TRBV18; j_gene: TRBJ2-2; CDR3aa: CASVGTSGTGELFF; CDR3nt: TGTGCCAGCGTAGGGACTAGCGGGACCGGGGAGCTGTTTTTT
abundance: .; d_gene: .; v_gene: TRBV6-2/TRBV6-3; j_gene: TRBJ2-7; CDR3aa: CASSGLASYEQYF; CDR3nt: TGTGCCAGCAGTGGTCTAGCGTCCTACGAGCAGTACTTC
abundance: .; d_gene: TRBD1; v_gene: TRBV11-3; j_gene: TRBJ2-7; CDR3aa: CASSLGGQGSYEQYF; CDR3nt: TGTGCCAGCAGCTTAGGAGGACAGGGTTCTTACGAGCAGTACTTC